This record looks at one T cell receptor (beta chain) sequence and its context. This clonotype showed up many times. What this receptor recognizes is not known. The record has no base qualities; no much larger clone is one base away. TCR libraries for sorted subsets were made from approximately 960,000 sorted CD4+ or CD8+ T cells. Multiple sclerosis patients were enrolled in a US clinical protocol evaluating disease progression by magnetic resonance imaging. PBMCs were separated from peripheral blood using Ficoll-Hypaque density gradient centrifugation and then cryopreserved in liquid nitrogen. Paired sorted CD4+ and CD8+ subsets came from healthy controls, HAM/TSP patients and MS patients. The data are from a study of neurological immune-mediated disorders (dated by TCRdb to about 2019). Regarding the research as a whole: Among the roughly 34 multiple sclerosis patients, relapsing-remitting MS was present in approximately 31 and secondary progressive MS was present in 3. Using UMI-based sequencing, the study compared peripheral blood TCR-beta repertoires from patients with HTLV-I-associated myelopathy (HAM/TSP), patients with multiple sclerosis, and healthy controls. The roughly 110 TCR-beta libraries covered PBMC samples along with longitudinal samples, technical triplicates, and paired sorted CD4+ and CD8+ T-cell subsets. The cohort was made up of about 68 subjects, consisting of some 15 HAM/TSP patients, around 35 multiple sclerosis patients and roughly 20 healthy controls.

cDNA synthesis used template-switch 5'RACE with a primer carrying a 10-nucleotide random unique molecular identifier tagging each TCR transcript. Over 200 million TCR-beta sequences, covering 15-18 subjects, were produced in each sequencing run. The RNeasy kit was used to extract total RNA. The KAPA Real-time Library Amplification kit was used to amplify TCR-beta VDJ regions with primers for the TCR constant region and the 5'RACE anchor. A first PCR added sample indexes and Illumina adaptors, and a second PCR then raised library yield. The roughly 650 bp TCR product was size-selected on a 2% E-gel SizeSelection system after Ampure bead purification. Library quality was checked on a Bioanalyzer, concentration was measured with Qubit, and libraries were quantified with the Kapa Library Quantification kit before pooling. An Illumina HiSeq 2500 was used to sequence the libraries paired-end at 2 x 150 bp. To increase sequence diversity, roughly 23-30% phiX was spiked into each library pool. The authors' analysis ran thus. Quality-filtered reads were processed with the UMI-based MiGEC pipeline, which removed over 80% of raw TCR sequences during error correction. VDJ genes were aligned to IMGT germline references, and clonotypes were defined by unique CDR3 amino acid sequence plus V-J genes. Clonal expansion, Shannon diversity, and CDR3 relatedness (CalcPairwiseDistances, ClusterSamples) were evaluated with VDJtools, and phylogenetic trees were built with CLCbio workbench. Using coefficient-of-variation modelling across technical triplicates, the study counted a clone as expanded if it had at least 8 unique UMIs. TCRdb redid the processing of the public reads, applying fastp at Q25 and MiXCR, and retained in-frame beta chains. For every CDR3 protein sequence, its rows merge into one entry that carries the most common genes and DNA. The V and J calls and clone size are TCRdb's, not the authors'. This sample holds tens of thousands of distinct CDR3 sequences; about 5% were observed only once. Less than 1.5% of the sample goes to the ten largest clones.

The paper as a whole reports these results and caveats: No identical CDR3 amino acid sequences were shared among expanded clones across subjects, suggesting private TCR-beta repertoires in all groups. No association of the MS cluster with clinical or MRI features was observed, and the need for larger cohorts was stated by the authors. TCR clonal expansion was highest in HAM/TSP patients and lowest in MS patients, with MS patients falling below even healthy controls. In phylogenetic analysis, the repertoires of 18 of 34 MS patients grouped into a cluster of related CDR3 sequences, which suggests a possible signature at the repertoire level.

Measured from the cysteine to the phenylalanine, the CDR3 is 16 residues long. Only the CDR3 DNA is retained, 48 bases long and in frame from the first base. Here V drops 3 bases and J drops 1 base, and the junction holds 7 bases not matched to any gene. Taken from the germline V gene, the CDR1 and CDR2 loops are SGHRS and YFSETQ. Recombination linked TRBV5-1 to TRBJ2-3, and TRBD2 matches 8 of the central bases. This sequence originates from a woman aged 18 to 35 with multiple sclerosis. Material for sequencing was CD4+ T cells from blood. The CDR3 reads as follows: CASSSGKTSGTDTQYF. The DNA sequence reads TGCGCCAGCAGCTCGGGGAAGACTAGCGGCACAGATACGCAGTATTTT.